The source of this T cell receptor beta chain is a study of blood T cell repertoires in COVID-19. Repertoires were generated with immunoSEQ multiplex PCR, while TCRdb's copy carries only in-frame clones and drops some. This sample has a few hundred thousand clones, with about 85% found just once. V gave up 4 bases and J gave up 8 bases; unmatched junction bases: 11. CDR3 size: 14 residues. Per the germline V gene, CDR1 is SGHNT and CDR2 is YYREEE (reference sequence). The sequence was collected from a woman aged 18-29 years with acute or convalescent COVID-19. The chain employs TRBV5-4 and TRBJ1-1; 7 positions agree with TRBD1. Specimen: peripheral blood. CDR3 loop: CASSLEQGSPEAFF. The CDR3 DNA is TGTGCCAGCAGCCTCGAACAGGGGTCTCCCGAAGCTTTCTTT.